The 8 T cell receptor beta chains listed next were all sequenced from one sample in a study of T cells in Graves' hyperthyroidism and ophthalmopathy. TCR beta CDR3 regions were amplified from RNA. The TCR CDR3 first-round RT-PCR relied on the HTBI primer set. TCRdb recomputed calls from the multiplex PCR reads with MiXCR, one row per CDR3 protein. The sample holds a few hundred thousand distinct CDR3 sequences, 40% to 55% seen once. Sequenced: peripheral blood or thyroid tissue (not recorded which). The origin of the receptors is an adult woman with Graves' disease, either hyperthyroidism or ophthalmopathy (not recorded which).

The chain employs TRBV10-1 and TRBJ2-2; the D gene is possibly TRBD2 (5 bases). This CDR3 has 13 residues. V lost 4 bases and J 8 bases, leaving 11 bases between the germline ends. Germline CDR1 WNHNN, CDR2 SYGVQD (reference sequence). The CDR3 coding sequence is TGCGCCAGCAGTGGACATCGGGGAGGGGAGCTGTTTTTT. Protein product: CASSGHRGGELFF.

This clonotype was picked up many times. This chain uses TRBV12-3 or TRBV12-4 with TRBJ2-6, with D unresolved. The V end was cut by 5 bases, the J end by 0 bases, with 11 bases between. This CDR3 is built from 16 residues. DNA for the CDR3: TGTGCCAGCAGTACCCTTTGGGGCTCTGGGGCCAACGTCCTGACTTTC. Translated, it gives CASSTLWGSGANVLTF.

The rearrangement uses TRBV2 and TRBJ2-2; no firm D call. The CDR3 has 10 residues. CDR1 SNHLY and CDR2 FYNNEI come from the germline V gene. Trimming shortened V by 8 bases and J by 13 bases, and 11 bases separated the two germline ends. For the CDR3, the DNA is TGTGCCAGCTGCCCCGGCGGGCTGTTTTTT. Translated: CASCPGGLFF.

About this clonotype itself: A read error may account for a junction end that differs from germline. The rearrangement uses TRBV7-2 and TRBJ1-1; D perhaps matches TRBD1 (6 bases). Germline loops: CDR1 SGHTA, CDR2 FQGNSA. The CDR3 consists of 12 residues. The CDR3 spells CASSQTGIGAFF. In nucleotides, the CDR3 is TGTGCTAGCAGCCAAACAGGGATCGGAGCTTTCTTT. Combining the CDR3 with reference TRBV7-2 and TRBJ1-1 gives the whole variable domain GAGVSQSPSNKVTEKGKDVELRCDPISGHTALYWYRQSLGQGLEFLIYFQGNSAPDKSGLPSDRFSAERTGGSVSTLTIQRTQQEDSAVYLCASSQTGIGAFFGQGTRLTVV.

This clonotype was seen repeatedly, ten times or more. The chain recombines TRBV6-1 with TRBJ2-6, with unresolved D. Germline V gene lookup returns CDR1 MNHNS and CDR2 SASEGT. This CDR3 contains 17 residues. Between the trimmed V and J ends, which lost 5 bases and 1 base, there was a span of 15 bases. For the CDR3, the DNA is TGTGCCAGCAGTTCTCGTGGACGGTTTTCTGGGGCCAACGTCCTGACTTTC. Amino acids: CASSSRGRFSGANVLTF.

The rearrangement links TRBV11-2 to TRBJ2-5, with TRBD2 matching over 8 bases. The CDR3 has 15 residues. Trimming took 5 bases from V and 5 from J; bases not matched to a gene: 10. Germline CDR1 SGHAT, CDR2 FQNNGV. As DNA, the CDR3 is TGTGCCAGCAGCCCCCCTTCGGGAGGGGTGGAGACCCAGTACTTC. This sequence encodes CASSPPSGGVETQYF. Full variable domain (outside the CDR3, taken from reference TRBV11-2 and TRBJ2-5): EAGVAQSPRYKIIEKRQSVAFWCNPISGHATLYWYQQILGQGPKLLIQFQNNGVVDDSQLPKDRFSAERLKGVDSTLKIQPAKLEDSAVYLCASSPPSGGVETQYFGPGTRLLVL.

CDR3 nucleotides: TGTGCCAGCATTCCGGTGGACCGAGAGACCCAGTACTTC. It codes for CASIPVDRETQYF. The chain employs TRBV28 and TRBJ2-5; D is undetermined. The CDR3 sequence is 13 residues long. V dropped 7 bases and J dropped 4 bases, with 13 bases sitting between them. The germline V gene has CDR1 MDHEN and CDR2 SYDVKM.

The chain is built from TRBV11-2 and TRBJ1-2; D gene uncertain. CDR3 size: 12 residues. Trimming removed 3 bases at V and 8 bases at J, with 10 bases between. From germline, CDR1 is SGHAT and CDR2 FQNNGV. CDR3 protein: CASSFGPSGYTF. The CDR3 region has the DNA TGTGCCAGCAGCTTTGGTCCTAGCGGCTACACCTTC.